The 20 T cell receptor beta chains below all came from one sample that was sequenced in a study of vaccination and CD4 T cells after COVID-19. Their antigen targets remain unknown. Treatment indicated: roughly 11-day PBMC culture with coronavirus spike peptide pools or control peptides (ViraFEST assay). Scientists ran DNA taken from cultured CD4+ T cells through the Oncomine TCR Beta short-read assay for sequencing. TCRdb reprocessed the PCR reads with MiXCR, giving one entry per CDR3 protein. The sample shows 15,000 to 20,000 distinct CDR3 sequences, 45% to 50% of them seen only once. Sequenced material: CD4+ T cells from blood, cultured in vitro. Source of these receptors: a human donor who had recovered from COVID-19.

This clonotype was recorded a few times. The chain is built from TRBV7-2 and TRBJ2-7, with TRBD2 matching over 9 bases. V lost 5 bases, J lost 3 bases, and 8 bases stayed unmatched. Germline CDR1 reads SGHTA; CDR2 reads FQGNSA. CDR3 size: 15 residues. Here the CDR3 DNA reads TGTGCCAGCAGCCCTGGGGGACTAGCTCTCTACGAGCAGTACTTC. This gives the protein CASSPGGLALYEQYF.

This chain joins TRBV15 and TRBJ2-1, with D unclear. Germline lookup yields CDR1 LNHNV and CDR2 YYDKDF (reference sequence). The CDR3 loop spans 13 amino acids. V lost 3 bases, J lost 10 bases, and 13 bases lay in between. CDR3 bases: TGTGCCACCAGCAGGGACCTAGACCTCGAGCAGTTCTTC. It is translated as CATSRDLDLEQFF.

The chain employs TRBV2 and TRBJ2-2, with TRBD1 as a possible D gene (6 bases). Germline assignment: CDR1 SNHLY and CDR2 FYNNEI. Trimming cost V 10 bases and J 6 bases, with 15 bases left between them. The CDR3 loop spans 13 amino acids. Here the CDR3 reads CATTGQPPGELFF. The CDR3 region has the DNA TGTGCCACGACTGGACAGCCCCCCGGGGAGCTGTTTTTT.

In nucleotides, the CDR3 is TGTGCCACCAGCAGATTCGTAGCGGGAATAGAGACCCAGTACTTC. Translating it yields CATSRFVAGIETQYF. The chain combines TRBV15 with TRBJ2-5; 8 bases fit TRBD2. The CDR3 has 15 residues. Germline V gene sequence: CDR1 LNHNV, CDR2 YYDKDF (reference sequence). V was clipped by 2 bases and J by 4 bases; unmatched bases: 6.

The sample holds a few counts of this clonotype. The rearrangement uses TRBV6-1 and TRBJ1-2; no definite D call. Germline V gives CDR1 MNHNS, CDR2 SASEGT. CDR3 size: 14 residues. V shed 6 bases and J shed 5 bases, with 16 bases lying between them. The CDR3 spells CASSPWKVLYGYTF. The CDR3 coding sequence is TGTGCCAGCAGCCCCTGGAAGGTGTTGTATGGCTACACCTTC.

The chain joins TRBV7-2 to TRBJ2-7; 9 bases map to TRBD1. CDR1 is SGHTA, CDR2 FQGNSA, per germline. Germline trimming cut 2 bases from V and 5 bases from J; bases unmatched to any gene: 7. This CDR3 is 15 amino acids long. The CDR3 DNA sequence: TGTGCCAGCAGCTTATCCGGGACAGGGCTGAACGAGCAGTACTTC. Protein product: CASSLSGTGLNEQYF.

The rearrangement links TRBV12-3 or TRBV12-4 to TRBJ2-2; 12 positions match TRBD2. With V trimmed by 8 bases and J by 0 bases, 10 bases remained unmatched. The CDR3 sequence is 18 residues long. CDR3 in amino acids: CASQILLAGGTNTGELFF. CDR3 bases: TGTGCCAGCCAGATACTACTAGCGGGGGGTACGAACACCGGGGAGCTGTTTTTT.

The CDR3 here is CSARWLDTDTQYF. In nucleotides, the CDR3 is TGCAGTGCTAGATGGCTAGACACAGATACGCAGTATTTT. J is TRBJ2-3 and V is TRBV20-1; D ambiguous. The germline V gene has CDR1 DFQATT and CDR2 SNEGSKA (reference sequence). The CDR3 is made up of 13 amino acids. V lost 2 bases to trimming and J lost 2 bases, with 8 bases between them.

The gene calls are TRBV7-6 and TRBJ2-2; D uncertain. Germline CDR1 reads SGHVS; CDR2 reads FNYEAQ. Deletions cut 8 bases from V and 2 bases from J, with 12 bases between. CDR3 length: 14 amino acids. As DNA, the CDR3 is TGTGCCAGCGGCTCGTACGTCAACACCGGGGAGCTGTTTTTT. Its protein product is CASGSYVNTGELFF.

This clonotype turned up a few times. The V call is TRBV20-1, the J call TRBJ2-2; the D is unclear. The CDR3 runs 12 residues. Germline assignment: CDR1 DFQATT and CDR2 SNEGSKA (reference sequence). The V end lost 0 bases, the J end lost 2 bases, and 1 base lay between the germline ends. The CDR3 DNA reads TGCAGTGCTAGAGATAACACCGGGGAGCTGTTTTTT. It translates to CSARDNTGELFF.

CDR3 loop: CASSLEDGQAQHF. The CDR3, as DNA: TGTGCCAGCAGCTTAGAAGACGGGCAGGCCCAGCATTTT. V and J are TRBV7-2 and TRBJ1-5, with D unclear. Germline-derived CDR1 and CDR2 are SGHTA and FQGNSA. The ends were cut back, 1 base at V and 11 bases at J, with 12 bases in the middle. The CDR3 extends over 13 amino acids.

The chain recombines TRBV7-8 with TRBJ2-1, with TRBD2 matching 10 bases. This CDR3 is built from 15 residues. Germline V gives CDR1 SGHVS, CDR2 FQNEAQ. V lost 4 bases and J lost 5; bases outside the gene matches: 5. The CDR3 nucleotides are TGTGCCAGCAGCTCGAGCGGGGGGGCCCACAATGAGCAGTTCTTC. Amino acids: CASSSSGGAHNEQFF.

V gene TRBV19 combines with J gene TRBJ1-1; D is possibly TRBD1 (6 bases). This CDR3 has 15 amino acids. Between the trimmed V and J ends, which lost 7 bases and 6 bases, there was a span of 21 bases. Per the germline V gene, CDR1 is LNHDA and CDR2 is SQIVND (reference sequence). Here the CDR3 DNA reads TGTGCCAGTAAATCCGTAAGGGGGACCGACGCTGAAGCTTTCTTT. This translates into CASKSVRGTDAEAFF.

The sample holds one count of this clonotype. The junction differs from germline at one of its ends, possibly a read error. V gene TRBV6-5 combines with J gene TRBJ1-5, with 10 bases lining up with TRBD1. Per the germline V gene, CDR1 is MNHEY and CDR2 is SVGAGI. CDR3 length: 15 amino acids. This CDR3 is CTSSWDRGGGQPQHF. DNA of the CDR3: TGTACCAGCAGTTGGGACAGGGGAGGTGGGCAGCCCCAGCATTTT.

Written as DNA, the CDR3 is TGTGCCAGCAGCTTCCCTGCGGGTGAAGCTTTCTTT. Its translation is CASSFPAGEAFF. The rearrangement links TRBV11-1 to TRBJ1-1; D call uncertain. Germline V gene lookup returns CDR1 SGHAT and CDR2 FQDESV (reference sequence). The length of the CDR3 is 12 residues. V gave up 3 bases and J gave up 7 bases, with 9 bases separating them.

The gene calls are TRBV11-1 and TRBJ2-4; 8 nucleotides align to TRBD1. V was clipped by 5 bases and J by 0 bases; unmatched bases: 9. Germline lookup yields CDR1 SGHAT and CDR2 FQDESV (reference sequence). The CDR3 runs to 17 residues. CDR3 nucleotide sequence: TGTGCCAGCAGCGCCCGACAGGGGAGAATAGCCAAAAACATTCAGTACTTC. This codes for CASSARQGRIAKNIQYF.

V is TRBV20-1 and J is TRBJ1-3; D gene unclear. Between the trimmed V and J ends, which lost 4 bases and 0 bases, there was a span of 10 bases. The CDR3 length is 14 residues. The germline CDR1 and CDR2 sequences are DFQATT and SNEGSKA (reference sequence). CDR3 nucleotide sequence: TGCAGTGCTAAGACTCCTAGCTCTGGAAACACCATATATTTT. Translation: CSAKTPSSGNTIYF.

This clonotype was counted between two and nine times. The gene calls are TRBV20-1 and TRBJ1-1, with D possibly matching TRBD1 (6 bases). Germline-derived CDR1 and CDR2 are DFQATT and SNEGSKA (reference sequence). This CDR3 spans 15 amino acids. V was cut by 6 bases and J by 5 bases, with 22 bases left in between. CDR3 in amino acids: CSARSYVGAITEAFF. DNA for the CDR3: TGCAGTGCCAGATCCTATGTGGGGGCTATAACTGAAGCTTTCTTT.

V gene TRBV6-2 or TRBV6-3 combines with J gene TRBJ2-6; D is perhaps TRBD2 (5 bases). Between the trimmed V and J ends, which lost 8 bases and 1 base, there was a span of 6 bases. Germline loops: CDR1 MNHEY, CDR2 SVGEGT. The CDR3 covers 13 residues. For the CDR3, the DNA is TGTGCCAGCGAGCGGTCTGGGGCCAACGTCCTGACTTTC. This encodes CASERSGANVLTF.

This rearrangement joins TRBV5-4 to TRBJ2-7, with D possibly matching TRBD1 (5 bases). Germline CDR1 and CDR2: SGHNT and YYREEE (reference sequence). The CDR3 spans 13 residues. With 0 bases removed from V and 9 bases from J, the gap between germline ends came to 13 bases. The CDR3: CASSLDQGSGQYF. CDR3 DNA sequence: TGTGCCAGCAGCTTGGATCAGGGAAGTGGGCAGTACTTC.